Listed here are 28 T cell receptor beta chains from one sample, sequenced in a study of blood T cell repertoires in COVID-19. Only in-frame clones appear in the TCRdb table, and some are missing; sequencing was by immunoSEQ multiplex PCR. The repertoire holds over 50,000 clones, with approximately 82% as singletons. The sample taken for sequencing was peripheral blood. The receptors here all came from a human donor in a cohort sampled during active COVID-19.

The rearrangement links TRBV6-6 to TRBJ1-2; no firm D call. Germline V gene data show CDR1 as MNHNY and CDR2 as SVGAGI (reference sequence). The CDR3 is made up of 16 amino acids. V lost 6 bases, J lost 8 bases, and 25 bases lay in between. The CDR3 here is CASSEKAEGIYGGYTF. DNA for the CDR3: TGTGCCAGCAGCGAAAAGGCAGAGGGTATTTACGGAGGCTACACCTTC.

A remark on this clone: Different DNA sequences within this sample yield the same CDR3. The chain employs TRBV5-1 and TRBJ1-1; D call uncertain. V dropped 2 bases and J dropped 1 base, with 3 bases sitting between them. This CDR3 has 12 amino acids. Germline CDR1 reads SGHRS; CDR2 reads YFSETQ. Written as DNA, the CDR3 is TGCGCCAGCAGCTTCGGGAACACTGAAGCTTTCTTT. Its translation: CASSFGNTEAFF.

The CDR3 DNA is TGTGCCAGCAGTTCCGGGGAGCGGGGCCGGACAGATACGCAGTATTTT. Translated: CASSSGERGRTDTQYF. V and J are TRBV28 and TRBJ2-3, with TRBD2 identical over 7 bases. This CDR3 is 16 amino acids long. With V trimmed by 4 bases and J by 3 bases, 10 bases remained unmatched. Germline assignment: CDR1 MDHEN and CDR2 SYDVKM.

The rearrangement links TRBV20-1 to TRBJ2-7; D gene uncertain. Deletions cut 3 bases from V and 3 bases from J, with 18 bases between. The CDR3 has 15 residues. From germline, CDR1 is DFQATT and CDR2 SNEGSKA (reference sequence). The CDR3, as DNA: TGCAGTGCTAGTTCCTTCGTCGACGCGGACTACGAGCAGTACTTC. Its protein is CSASSFVDADYEQYF.

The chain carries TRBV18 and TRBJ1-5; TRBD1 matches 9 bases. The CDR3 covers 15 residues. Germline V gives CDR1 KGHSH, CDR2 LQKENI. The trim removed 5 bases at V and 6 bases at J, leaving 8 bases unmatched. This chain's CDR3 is CASSMGQGSGQPQHF. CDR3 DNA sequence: TGTGCCAGCTCAATGGGACAGGGAAGCGGTCAGCCCCAGCATTTT.

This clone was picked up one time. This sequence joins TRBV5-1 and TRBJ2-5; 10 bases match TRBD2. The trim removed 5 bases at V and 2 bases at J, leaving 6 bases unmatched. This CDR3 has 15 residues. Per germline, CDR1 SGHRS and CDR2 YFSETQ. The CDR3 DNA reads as TGCGCCAGCAGTCCGGGACTAGCGTATCAAGAGACCCAGTACTTC. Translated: CASSPGLAYQETQYF.

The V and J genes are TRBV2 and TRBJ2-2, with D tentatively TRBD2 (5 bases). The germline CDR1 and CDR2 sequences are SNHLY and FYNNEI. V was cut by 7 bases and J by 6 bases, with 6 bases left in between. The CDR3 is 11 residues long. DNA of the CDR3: TGTGCCAGCAAGAGGGCCGGGGAGCTGTTTTTT. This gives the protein CASKRAGELFF.

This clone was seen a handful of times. The CDR3 nucleotides are TGTGCCAGCAGCTTATTGGCAGGGCCAACTTACTCCTACGAGCAGTACTTC. Its translation is CASSLLAGPTYSYEQYF. The J gene is TRBJ2-7, the V gene TRBV7-2; D is possibly TRBD1 (5 bases). From germline, CDR1 is SGHTA and CDR2 FQGNSA. Trimming shortened V by 2 bases and J by 0 bases, and 17 bases separated the two germline ends. CDR3 length: 17 amino acids.

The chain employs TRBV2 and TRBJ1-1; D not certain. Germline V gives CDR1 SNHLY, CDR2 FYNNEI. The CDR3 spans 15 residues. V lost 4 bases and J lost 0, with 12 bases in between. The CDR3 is CASSGEATLNTEAFF. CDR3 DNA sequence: TGTGCCAGCAGTGGGGAGGCCACCCTGAACACTGAAGCTTTCTTT.

The CDR3 sequence is CASSYSTGHKGAFF. CDR3 coding DNA: TGTGCCAGCAGTTACTCAACGGGACATAAGGGAGCTTTCTTT. The rearrangement links TRBV6-2 or TRBV6-3 to TRBJ1-1, with D tentatively TRBD1 (6 bases). V was cut by 0 bases and J by 10 bases, with 15 bases left in between. In germline, CDR1 is MNHEY, CDR2 SVGEGT. The CDR3 consists of 14 residues.

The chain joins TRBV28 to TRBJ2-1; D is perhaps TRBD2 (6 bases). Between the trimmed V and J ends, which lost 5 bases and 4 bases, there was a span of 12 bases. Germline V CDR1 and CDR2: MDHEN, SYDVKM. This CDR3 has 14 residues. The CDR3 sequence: CASSRGRRYNEQFF. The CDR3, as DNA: TGTGCCAGCAGTCGAGGGAGGAGATACAATGAGCAGTTCTTC.

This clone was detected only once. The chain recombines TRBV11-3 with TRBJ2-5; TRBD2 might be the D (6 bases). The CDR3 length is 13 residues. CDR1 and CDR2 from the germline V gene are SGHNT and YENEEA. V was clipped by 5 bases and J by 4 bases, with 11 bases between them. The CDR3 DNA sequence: TGTGCCAGCAGCCGGAGGGACCCAGAGACCCAGTACTTC. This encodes CASSRRDPETQYF.

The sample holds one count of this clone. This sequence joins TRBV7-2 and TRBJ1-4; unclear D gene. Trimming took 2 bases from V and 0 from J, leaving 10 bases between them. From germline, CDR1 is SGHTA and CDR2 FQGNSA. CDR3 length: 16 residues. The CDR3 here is CASSLFPLATNEKLFF. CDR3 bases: TGTGCCAGCAGCTTATTCCCACTTGCAACTAATGAAAAACTGTTTTTT.

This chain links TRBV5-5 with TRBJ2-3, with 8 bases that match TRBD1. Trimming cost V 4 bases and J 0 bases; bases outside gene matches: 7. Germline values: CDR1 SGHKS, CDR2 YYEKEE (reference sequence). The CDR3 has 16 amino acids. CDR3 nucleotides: TGTGCCAGCAGCGCATCCGGACAGGGTAGCACAGATACGCAGTATTTT. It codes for CASSASGQGSTDTQYF.

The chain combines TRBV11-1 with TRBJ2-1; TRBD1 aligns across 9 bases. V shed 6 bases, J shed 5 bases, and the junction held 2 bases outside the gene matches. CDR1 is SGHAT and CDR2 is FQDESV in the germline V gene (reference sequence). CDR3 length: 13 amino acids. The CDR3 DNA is TGTGCCAGCAGTAGGGACAGGGACAATGAGCAGTTCTTC. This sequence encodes CASSRDRDNEQFF.

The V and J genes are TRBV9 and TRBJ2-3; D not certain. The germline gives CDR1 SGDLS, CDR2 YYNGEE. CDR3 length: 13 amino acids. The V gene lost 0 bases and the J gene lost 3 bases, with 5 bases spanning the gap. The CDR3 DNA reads TGTGCCAGCAGCGTAGTTCTTACAGATACGCAGTATTTT. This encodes CASSVVLTDTQYF.

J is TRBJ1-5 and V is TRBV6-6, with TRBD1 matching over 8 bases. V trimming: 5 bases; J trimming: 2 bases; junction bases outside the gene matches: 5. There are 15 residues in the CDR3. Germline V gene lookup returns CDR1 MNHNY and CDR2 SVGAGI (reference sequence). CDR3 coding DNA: TGTGCCAGCAGTCAGGGGGCAGGCCGCAATCAGCCCCAGCATTTT. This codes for CASSQGAGRNQPQHF.

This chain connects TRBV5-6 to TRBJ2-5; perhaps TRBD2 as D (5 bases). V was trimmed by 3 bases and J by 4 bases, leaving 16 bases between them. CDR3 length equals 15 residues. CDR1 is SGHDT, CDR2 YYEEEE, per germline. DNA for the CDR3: TGTGCCAGCAGCTACGGGCGACACCGGGGAGAGACCCAGTACTTC. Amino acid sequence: CASSYGRHRGETQYF. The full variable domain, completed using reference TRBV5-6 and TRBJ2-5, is DAGVTQSPTHLIKTRGQQVTLRCSPKSGHDTVSWYQQALGQGPQFIFQYYEEEERQRGNFPDRFSGHQFPNYSSELNVNALLLGDSALYLCASSYGRHRGETQYFGPGTRLLVL.

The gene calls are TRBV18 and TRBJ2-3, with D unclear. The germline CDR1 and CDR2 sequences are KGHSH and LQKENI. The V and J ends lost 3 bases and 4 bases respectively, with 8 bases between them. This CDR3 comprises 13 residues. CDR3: CASSPAAADTQYF. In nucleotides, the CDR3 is TGTGCCAGCTCACCGGCCGCGGCAGATACGCAGTATTTT.

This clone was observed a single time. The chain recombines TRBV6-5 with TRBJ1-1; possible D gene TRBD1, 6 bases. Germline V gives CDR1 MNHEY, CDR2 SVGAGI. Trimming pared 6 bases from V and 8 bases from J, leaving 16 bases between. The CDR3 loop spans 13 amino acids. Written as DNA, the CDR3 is TGTGCCAGCAGCCGCCACAGGGCGGAAGAAGCTTTCTTT. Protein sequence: CASSRHRAEEAFF.

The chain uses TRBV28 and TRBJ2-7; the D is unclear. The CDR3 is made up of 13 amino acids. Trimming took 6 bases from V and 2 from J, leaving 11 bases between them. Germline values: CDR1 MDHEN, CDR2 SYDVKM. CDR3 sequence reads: CASRIGSAYEQYF. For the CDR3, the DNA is TGTGCCAGCAGGATCGGCAGCGCCTACGAGCAGTACTTC.

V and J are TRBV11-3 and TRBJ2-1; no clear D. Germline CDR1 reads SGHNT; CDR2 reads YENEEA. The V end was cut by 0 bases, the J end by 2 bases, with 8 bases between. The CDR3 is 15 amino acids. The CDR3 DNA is TGTGCCAGCAGCTTAGAGGAGAGGCCCTACAATGAGCAGTTCTTC. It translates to CASSLEERPYNEQFF.

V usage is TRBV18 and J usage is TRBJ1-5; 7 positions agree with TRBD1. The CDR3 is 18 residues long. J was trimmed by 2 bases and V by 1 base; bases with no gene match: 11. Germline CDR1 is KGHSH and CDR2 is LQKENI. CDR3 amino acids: CASSPQGQGGGGNQPQHF. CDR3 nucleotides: TGTGCCAGCTCACCACAAGGTCAGGGGGGCGGAGGCAATCAGCCCCAGCATTTT.

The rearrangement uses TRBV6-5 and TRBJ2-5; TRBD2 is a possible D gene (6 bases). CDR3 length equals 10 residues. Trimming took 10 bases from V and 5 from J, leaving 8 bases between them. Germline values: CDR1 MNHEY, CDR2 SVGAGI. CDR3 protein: CATRGETQYF. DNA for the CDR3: TGTGCCACCCGGGGGGAGACCCAGTACTTC.

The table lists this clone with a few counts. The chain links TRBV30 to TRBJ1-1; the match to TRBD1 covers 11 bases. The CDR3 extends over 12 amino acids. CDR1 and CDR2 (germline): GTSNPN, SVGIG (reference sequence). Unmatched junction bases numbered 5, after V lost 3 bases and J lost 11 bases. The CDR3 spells CAWSGTGGLAFF. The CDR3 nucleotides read TGTGCCTGGAGCGGGACAGGGGGATTGGCTTTCTTT.

The chain's CDR3 is CASNPRRDRVEAEQYF. Here the CDR3 DNA reads TGTGCCAGCAACCCTCGCAGGGACAGGGTGGAAGCCGAGCAGTACTTC. This chain links TRBV27 with TRBJ2-7; 9 positions match TRBD1. From germline, CDR1 is MNHEY and CDR2 SMNVEV (reference sequence). V dropped 7 bases and J dropped 6; count of bases not matched to a gene: 16. CDR3 length: 16 residues.

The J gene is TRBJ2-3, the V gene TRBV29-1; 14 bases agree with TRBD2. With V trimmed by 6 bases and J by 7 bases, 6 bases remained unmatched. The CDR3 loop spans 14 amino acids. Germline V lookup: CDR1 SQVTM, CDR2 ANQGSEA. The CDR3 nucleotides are TGCAGCGTGCCCGGGACTAGCGGGAGTAATACGCAGTATTTT. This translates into CSVPGTSGSNTQYF.

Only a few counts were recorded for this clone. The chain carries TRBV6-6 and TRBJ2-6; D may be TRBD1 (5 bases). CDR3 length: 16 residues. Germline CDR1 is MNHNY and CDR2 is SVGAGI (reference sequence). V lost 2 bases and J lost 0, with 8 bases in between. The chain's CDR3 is CASSYGRGSGANVLTF. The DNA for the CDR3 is TGTGCCAGCAGTTACGGTAGGGGCTCTGGGGCCAACGTCCTGACTTTC.